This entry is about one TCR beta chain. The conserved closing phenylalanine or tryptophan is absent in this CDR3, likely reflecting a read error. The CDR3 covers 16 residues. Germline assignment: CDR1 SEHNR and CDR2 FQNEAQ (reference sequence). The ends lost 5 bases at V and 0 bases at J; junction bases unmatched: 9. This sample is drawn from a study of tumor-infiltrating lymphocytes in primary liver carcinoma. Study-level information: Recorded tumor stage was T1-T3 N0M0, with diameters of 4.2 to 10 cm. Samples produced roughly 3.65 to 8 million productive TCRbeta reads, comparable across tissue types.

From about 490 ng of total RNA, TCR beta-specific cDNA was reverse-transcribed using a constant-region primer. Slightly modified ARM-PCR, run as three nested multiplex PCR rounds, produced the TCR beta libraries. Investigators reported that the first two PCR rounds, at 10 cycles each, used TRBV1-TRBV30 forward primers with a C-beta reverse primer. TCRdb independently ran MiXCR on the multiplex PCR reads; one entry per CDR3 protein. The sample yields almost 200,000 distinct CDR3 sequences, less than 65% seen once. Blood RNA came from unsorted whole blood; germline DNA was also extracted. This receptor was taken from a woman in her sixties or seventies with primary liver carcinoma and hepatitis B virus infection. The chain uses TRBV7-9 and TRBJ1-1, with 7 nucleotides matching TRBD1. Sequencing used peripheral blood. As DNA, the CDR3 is TGTGCCAGCAGCGCCAACAGGGGTCCGATGAACACTGAAGCTTTCTCT. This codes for CASSANRGPMNTEAFS.